This T cell receptor beta chain was captured in a study of blood T cell repertoires in COVID-19. Per germline, CDR1 SQVTM and CDR2 ANQGSEA. With V trimmed by 4 bases and J by 5 bases, 12 bases remained unmatched. The CDR3 is 15 amino acids. Authors' methods: Reference gene primers were amplified, and this amplification served to estimate nucleated cell counts. TCRdb's copy holds only in-frame clones and misses some; the assay was immunoSEQ multiplex PCR. That table furnishes V, J and clone size, whereas the DNA furnished D and trimming. The table records about 200,000 clones, around 82% of them present only once. Participants, roughly 18 to 90 years old, spanned fewer than 25 US areas. Clinical history reported by participants formed the basis on which cohorts were assigned.

The chain is built from TRBV29-1 and TRBJ2-7; 9 bases are shared with TRBD1. The sequence was obtained from a middle-aged man who had recovered from COVID-19. Material: PBMCs or T cells enriched from blood (not recorded which). CDR3 region: CSVVPLKGQGNEQYF. The CDR3 nucleotides read TGCAGCGTTGTTCCCCTTAAGGGACAGGGTAACGAGCAGTACTTC.